Following are 6 T cell receptor beta chains from one sample sequenced in a study of neurological immune-mediated disorders. MiXCR, run by TCRdb on the 5' RACE reads, gives a single entry per CDR3 protein. The table shows under 80,000 distinct CDR3 sequences, with 5.2% occurring only once. The source material was PBMCs. The receptors originated from a woman aged 25 to 39 with multiple sclerosis.

This clonotype came up many times. The chain links TRBV6-5 to TRBJ2-7; D is possibly TRBD1 (6 bases). Trimming cost V 6 bases and J 6 bases, with 15 bases left between them. Germline CDR1 and CDR2: MNHEY and SVGAGI. CDR3 length equals 13 residues. The CDR3 sequence is CASSTVTGREQYF. CDR3 DNA sequence: TGTGCCAGCAGCACCGTGACAGGACGCGAGCAGTACTTC.

The sample holds many counts of this clonotype. The chain recombines TRBV20-1 with TRBJ2-7, with D unresolved. Germline V gene data show CDR1 as DFQATT and CDR2 as SNEGSKA (reference sequence). The CDR3 is 12 amino acids. Trimming took 4 bases from V and 1 from J, leaving 8 bases between them. CDR3 in DNA: TGCAGTGCTACCCATCTATCCTACGAGCAGTACTTC. Amino acids: CSATHLSYEQYF.

This clonotype was observed many times. J is TRBJ2-3 and V is TRBV27; D is unclear. CDR1 and CDR2 (germline): MNHEY, SMNVEV (reference sequence). The V and J ends lost 2 bases and 4 bases respectively, with 7 bases between them. The CDR3 is 13 amino acids. The CDR3 loop reads CASSLRPADTQYF. For the CDR3, the DNA is TGTGCCAGCAGTTTAAGACCTGCAGATACGCAGTATTTT.

There are many counts of this clonotype. This chain links TRBV5-1 with TRBJ1-6; 8 nucleotides align to TRBD1. Trimming cost V 4 bases and J 9 bases; bases outside gene matches: 3. This CDR3 has 13 amino acids. Germline loops: CDR1 SGHRS, CDR2 YFSETQ. CDR3 residues: CASSPQGASPLHF. Here the CDR3 DNA reads TGCGCCAGCAGCCCGCAGGGGGCTTCACCCCTCCACTTT.

In this sample, this clonotype turned up many times. The rearrangement links TRBV20-1 to TRBJ2-7, with D possibly being TRBD1 or TRBD2 (6 bases each). The CDR3 contains 15 residues. V lost 2 bases and J lost 3, with 17 bases in between. Germline V gene lookup returns CDR1 DFQATT and CDR2 SNEGSKA (reference sequence). The CDR3 spells CSARILRGAFYEQYF. The DNA for the CDR3 is TGCAGTGCTAGAATTCTAAGGGGGGCCTTCTACGAGCAGTACTTC.

This clonotype was seen a handful of times. This rearrangement joins TRBV7-2 to TRBJ2-1; TRBD2 matches 8 bases. The CDR3 runs to 15 residues. With V trimmed by 5 bases and J by 3 bases, 6 bases remained unmatched. Looked up from germline, CDR1 is SGHTA and CDR2 is FQGNSA. The CDR3 DNA follows: TGTGCCAGCAGCCCCGGGGGGGGCCGCTACAATGAGCAGTTCTTC. Protein product: CASSPGGGRYNEQFF.